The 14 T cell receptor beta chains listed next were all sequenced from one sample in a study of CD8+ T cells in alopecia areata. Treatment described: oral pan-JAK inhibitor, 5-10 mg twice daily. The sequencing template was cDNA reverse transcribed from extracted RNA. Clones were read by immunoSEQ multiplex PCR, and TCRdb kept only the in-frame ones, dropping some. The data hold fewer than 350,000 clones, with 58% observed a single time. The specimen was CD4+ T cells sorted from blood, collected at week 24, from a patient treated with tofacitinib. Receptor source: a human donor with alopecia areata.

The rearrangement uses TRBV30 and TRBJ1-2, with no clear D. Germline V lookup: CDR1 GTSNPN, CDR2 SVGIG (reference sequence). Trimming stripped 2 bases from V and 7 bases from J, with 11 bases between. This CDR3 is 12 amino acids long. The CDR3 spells CAWSSRMGGYTF. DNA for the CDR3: TGTGCCTGGAGTTCTCGGATGGGTGGCTACACCTTC.

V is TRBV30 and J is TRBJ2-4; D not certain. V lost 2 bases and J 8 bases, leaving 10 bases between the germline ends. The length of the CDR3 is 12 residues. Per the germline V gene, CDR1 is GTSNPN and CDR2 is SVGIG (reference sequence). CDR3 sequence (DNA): TGTGCCTGGAGTCCTGCGGTAGACATTCAGTACTTC. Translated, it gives CAWSPAVDIQYF.

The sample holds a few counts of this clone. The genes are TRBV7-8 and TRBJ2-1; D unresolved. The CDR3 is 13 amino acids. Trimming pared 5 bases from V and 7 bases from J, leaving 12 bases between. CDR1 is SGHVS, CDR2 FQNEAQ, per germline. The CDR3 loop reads CASSPGRENEQFF. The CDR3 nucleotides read TGTGCCAGCAGCCCCGGAAGAGAGAATGAGCAGTTCTTC.

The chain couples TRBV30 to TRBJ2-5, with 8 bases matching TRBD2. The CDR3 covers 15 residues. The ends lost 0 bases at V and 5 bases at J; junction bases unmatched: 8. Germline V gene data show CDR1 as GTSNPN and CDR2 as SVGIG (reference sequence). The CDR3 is CAWSVMSGGGETQYF. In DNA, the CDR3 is TGTGCCTGGAGTGTGATGAGCGGGGGCGGGGAGACCCAGTACTTC. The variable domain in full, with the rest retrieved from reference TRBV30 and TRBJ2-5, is SQTIHQWPATLVQPVGSPLSLECTVEGTSNPNLYWYRQAAGRGLQLLFYSVGIGQISSEVPQNLSASRPQDRQFILSSKKLLLSDSGFYLCAWSVMSGGGETQYFGPGTRLLVL.

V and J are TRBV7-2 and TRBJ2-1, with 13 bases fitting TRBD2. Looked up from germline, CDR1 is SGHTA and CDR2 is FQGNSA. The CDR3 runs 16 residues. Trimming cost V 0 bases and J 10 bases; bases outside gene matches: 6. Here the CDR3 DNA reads TGTGCCAGCAGCTTAGCGATGACTAGCGGGGGGAGCGAGCAGTTCTTC. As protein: CASSLAMTSGGSEQFF.

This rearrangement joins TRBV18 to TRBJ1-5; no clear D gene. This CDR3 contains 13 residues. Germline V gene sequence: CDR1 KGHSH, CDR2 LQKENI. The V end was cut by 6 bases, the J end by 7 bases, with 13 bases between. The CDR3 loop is CASSPSGSQPQHF. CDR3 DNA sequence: TGTGCCAGCTCCCCCAGTGGGTCGCAGCCCCAGCATTTT. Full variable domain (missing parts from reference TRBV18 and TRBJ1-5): NAGVMQNPRHLVRRRGQEARLRCSPMKGHSHVYWYRQLPEEGLKFMVYLQKENIIDESGMPKERFSAEFPKEGPSILRIQQVVRGDSAAYFCASSPSGSQPQHFGDGTRLSIL.

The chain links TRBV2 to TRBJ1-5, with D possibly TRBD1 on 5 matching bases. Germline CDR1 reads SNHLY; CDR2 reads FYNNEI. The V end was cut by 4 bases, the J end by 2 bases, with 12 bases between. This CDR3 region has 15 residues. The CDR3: CASSAGGAGNQPQHF. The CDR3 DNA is TGTGCCAGCAGTGCTGGGGGAGCAGGCAATCAGCCCCAGCATTTT.

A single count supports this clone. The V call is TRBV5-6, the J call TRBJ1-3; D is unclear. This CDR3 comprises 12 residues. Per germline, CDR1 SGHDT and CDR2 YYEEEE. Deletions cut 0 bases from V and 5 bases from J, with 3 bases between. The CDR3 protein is CASSLARNTIYF. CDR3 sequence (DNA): TGTGCCAGCAGCTTGGCAAGAAACACCATATATTTT. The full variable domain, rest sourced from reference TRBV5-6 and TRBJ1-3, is DAGVTQSPTHLIKTRGQQVTLRCSPKSGHDTVSWYQQALGQGPQFIFQYYEEEERQRGNFPDRFSGHQFPNYSSELNVNALLLGDSALYLCASSLARNTIYFGEGSWLTVV.

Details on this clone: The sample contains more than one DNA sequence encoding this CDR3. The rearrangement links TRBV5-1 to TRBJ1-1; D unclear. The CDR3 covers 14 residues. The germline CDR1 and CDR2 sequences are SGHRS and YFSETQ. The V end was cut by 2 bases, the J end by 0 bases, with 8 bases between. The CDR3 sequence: CASSLAVMNTEAFF. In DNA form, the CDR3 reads TGCGCCAGCAGCTTAGCAGTCATGAACACTGAAGCTTTCTTT.

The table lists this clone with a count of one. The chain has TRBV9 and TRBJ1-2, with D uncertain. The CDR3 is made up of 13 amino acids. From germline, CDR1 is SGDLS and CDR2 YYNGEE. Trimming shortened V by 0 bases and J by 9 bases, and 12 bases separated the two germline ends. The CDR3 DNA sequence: TGTGCCAGCAGCGTAGAATCGGGGTATAGCTACACCTTC. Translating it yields CASSVESGYSYTF.

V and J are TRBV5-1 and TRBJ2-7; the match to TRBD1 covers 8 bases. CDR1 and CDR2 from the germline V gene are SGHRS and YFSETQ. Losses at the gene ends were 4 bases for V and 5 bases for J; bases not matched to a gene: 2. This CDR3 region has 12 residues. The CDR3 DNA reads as TGCGCCAGCAGCCAGGACAGGGACGAGCAGTACTTC. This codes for CASSQDRDEQYF.

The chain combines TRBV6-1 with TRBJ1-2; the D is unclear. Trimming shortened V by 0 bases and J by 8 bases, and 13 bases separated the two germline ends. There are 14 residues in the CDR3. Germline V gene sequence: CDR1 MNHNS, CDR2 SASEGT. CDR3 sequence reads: CASSEARGNKGYTF. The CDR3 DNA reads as TGTGCCAGCAGTGAAGCTCGAGGTAACAAAGGCTACACCTTC.

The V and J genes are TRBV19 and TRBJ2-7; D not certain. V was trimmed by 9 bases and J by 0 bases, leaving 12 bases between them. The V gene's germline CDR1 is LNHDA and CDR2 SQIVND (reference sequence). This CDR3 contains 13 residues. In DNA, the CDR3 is TGTGCCAGCACGAAAGGGCCCTCCTACGAGCAGTACTTC. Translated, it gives CASTKGPSYEQYF.

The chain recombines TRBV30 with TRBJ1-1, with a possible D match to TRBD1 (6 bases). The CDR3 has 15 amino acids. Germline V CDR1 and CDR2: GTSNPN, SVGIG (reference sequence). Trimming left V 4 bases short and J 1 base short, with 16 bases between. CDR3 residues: CAWTLTRDTNTEAFF. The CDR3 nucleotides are TGTGCCTGGACCCTAACCCGGGACACGAACACTGAAGCTTTCTTT.